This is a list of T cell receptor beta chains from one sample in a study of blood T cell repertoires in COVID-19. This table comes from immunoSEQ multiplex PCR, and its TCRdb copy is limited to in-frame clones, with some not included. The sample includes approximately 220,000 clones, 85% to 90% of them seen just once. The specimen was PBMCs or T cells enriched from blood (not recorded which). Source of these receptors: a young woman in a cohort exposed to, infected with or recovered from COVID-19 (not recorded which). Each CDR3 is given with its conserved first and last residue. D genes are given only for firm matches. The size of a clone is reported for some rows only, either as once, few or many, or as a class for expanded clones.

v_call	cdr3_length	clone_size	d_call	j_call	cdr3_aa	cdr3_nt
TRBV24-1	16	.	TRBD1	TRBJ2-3	CATSDPGQEGTDTQYF	TGTGCCACCAGTGATCCGGGACAGGAGGGCACAGATACGCAGTATTTT
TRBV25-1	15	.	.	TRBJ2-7	CASSDSGRPSYEQYF	TGTGCCAGCAGTGACTCAGGGCGACCGTCCTACGAGCAGTACTTC
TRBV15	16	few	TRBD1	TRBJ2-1	CATSSPRGTGGSEQFF	TGTGCCACCAGCAGCCCCCGGGGGACAGGGGGCAGTGAGCAGTTCTTC
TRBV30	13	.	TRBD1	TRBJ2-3	CAGGQGETDTQYF	TGTGCCGGGGGACAGGGGGAGACAGATACGCAGTATTTT
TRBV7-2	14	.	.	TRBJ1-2	CASSLGPGLNGYTF	TGTGCCAGCAGCTTAGGCCCGGGATTGAATGGCTACACCTTC
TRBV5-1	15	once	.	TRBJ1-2	CASRLVGGVFYGYTF	TGCGCCAGCAGGCTTGTCGGAGGGGTATTCTATGGCTACACCTTC
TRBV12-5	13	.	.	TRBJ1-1	CASGPRRDTEAFF	TGTGCTAGTGGTCCACGGAGGGACACTGAAGCTTTCTTT
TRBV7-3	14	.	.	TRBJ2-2	CASSLNRDPGELFF	TGTGCCAGCAGCTTAAACAGGGACCCCGGGGAGCTGTTTTTT
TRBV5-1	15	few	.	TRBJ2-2	CASSLDRAVTGELFF	TGCGCCAGCAGCTTGGACAGGGCGGTGACCGGGGAGCTGTTTTTT
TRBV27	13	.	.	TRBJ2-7	CASSFGLRLEQYF	TGTGCCAGCAGTTTTGGACTACGCCTCGAGCAGTACTTC
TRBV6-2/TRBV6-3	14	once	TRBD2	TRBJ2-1	CASSYPSGSTEQFF	TGTGCCAGCAGTTACCCTAGCGGGAGTACTGAGCAGTTCTTC
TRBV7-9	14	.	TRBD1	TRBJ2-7	CASKGQESSYEQYF	TGTGCCAGCAAGGGACAGGAAAGCTCCTACGAGCAGTACTTC
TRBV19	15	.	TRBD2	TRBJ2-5	CASSTSGPFQETQYF	TGTGCCAGTAGTACTAGCGGGCCTTTTCAAGAGACCCAGTACTTC
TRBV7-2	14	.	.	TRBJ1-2	CASSLMEESYGYTF	TGTGCCAGCAGCTTAATGGAGGAGAGCTATGGCTACACCTTC
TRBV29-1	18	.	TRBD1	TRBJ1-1	CSVIGTGASPLVNTEAFF	TGCAGCGTGATCGGGACAGGGGCTTCACCCCTTGTGAACACTGAAGCTTTCTTT
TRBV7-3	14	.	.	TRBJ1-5	CADKEQLSNQPQHF	TGTGCGGATAAGGAGCAGTTGAGCAATCAGCCCCAGCATTTT
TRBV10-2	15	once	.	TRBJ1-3	CASSESGHTGNTIYF	TGCGCCAGCAGTGAGTCGGGACACACTGGAAACACCATATATTTT
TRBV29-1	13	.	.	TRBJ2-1	CSVRGGSYNEQFF	TGCAGCGTTAGGGGGGGCTCCTACAATGAGCAGTTCTTC
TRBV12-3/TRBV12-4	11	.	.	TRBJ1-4	CASSIGRKLFF	TGTGCCAGCAGTATCGGTCGAAAACTGTTTTTT
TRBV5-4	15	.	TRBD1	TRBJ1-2	CASSSPTGPNYGYTF	TGTGCCAGCAGCTCCCCGACAGGGCCTAACTATGGCTACACCTTC
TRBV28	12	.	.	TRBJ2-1	CASSSIHNEQFF	TGTGCCAGCAGTTCCATCCACAATGAGCAGTTCTTC
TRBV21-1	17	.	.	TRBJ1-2	CASSPLCSRGDIYGYTF	TGTGCCAGCAGCCCGCTTTGTAGCAGGGGGGATATCTATGGCTACACCTTC
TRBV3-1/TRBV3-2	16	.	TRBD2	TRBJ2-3	CASSPFGGGHADTQYF	TGTGCCAGCAGCCCCTTCGGCGGGGGGCACGCAGATACGCAGTATTTT
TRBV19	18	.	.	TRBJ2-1	CASSHVVLGGSPGRGQFF	TGTGCCAGTAGTCATGTAGTTCTCGGCGGGTCCCCGGGCCGTGGGCAGTTCTTC
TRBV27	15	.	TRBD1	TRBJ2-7	CASSATGTDPYEQYF	TGTGCCAGCAGTGCTACCGGGACAGATCCCTACGAGCAGTACTTC
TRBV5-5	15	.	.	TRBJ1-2	CASSLATRYNYGYTF	TGTGCCAGCAGCTTGGCCACCAGATATAACTATGGCTACACCTTC
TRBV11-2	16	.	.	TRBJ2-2	CASKPLRGGANGELFF	TGTGCCAGCAAACCCCTGAGGGGGGGGGCCAACGGGGAGCTGTTTTTT
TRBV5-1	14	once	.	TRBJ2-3	CASSRLVGADTQYF	TGCGCCAGCAGCCGCCTGGTGGGCGCAGATACGCAGTATTTT
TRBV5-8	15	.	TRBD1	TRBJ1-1	CASSRETGANTEAFF	TGTGCCAGCAGCCGAGAGACAGGGGCTAACACTGAAGCTTTCTTT
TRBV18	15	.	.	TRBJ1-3	CASSKGESSGNTIYF	TGTGCCAGCTCAAAGGGGGAGTCGTCTGGAAACACCATATATTTT
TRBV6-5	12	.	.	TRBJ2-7	CASSLALGKQYF	TGTGCCAGCAGTCTAGCACTAGGGAAGCAGTACTTC
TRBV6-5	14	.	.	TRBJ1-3	CASSRTREVNTIYF	TGTGCCAGCAGTCGCACGAGGGAGGTAAACACCATATATTTT
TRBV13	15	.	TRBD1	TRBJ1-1	CASSPQLTGGTEAFF	TGTGCCAGCAGTCCCCAACTAACAGGGGGAACTGAAGCTTTCTTT
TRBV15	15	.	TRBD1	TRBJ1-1	CATSTDREANTEAFF	TGTGCCACCAGCACGGACAGGGAGGCGAACACTGAAGCTTTCTTT
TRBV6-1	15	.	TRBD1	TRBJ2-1	CASSEGRGSYNEQFF	TGTGCCAGCAGTGAAGGCAGGGGGAGCTACAATGAGCAGTTCTTC
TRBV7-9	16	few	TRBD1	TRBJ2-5	CASSPAGQARLKTQYF	TGTGCCAGCAGCCCGGCCGGACAGGCCCGACTTAAGACCCAGTACTTC
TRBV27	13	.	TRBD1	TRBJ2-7	CASRTGGTYEQYF	TGTGCCAGCAGGACAGGGGGGACCTACGAGCAGTACTTC
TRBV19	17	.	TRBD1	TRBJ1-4	CASSTTGGGTTNEKLFF	TGTGCCAGTAGTACGACAGGGGGGGGCACAACTAATGAAAAACTGTTTTTT
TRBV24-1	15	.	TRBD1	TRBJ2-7	CATSDFTGGSYEQYF	TGTGCCACCAGTGATTTTACAGGGGGATCCTACGAGCAGTACTTC
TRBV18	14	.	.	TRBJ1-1	CASSPEGRDTEAFF	TGTGCCAGCTCACCAGAGGGGAGGGATACTGAAGCTTTCTTT
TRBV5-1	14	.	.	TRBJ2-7	CASSLGSGTREQYF	TGCGCCAGCAGCTTGGGAAGTGGTACGCGGGAGCAGTACTTC
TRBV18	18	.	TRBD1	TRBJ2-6	CASSHPGGADSGANVLTF	TGTGCCAGCTCGCATCCAGGGGGCGCGGACTCTGGGGCCAACGTCCTGACTTTC
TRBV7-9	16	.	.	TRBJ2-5	CASSLVGGASQETQYF	TGTGCCAGCAGCTTAGTAGGAGGTGCCTCCCAAGAGACCCAGTACTTC
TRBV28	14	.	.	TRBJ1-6	CASSLGAENSPLHF	TGTGCCAGCAGTTTGGGGGCAGAAAATTCACCCCTCCACTTT
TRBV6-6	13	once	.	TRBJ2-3	CASSRTGTDTQYF	TGTGCCAGCAGTAGAACAGGGACAGATACGCAGTATTTT
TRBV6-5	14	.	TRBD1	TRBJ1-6	CASSSDRGNSPLHF	TGTGCCAGCAGCTCGGACAGGGGTAACTCACCCCTCCACTTT
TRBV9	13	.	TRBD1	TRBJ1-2	CASREDRAGGYTF	TGTGCCAGCAGGGAGGACAGGGCGGGCGGCTACACCTTC
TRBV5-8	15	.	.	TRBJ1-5	CASSPGQRVDQPQHF	TGTGCCAGCAGTCCAGGGCAAAGGGTTGATCAGCCCCAGCATTTT
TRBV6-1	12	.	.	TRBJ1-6	CASSEIPPTPHF	TGTGCCAGCAGTGAAATCCCCCCCACTCCCCACTTT
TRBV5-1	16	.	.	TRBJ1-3	CASSLGPGTVGNTIYF	TGCGCCAGCAGCTTGGGTCCTGGGACTGTTGGAAACACCATATATTTT
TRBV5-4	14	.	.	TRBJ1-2	CASSLSGGADGYTF	TGTGCCAGCAGCTTGTCGGGGGGCGCGGATGGCTACACCTTC
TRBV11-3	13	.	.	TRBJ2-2	CASSLTQAGELFF	TGTGCCAGCAGCTTAACACAGGCCGGGGAGCTGTTTTTT
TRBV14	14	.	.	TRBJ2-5	CASSQTAGRETQYF	TGTGCCAGCAGCCAGACGGCTGGGAGGGAGACCCAGTACTTC
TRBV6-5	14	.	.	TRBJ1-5	CATAAMGGHQPQHF	TGTGCCACCGCCGCTATGGGGGGTCATCAGCCCCAGCATTTT